The rows below give T cell receptor beta chains drawn from one sample of a study of a mutant IDH1 vaccine in newly diagnosed glioma. Measured with immunoSEQ multiplex PCR; TCRdb has only the in-frame clones, and not every one. Of some 60,000 clones detected, 84% appear once; the ten largest clones hold around 3.3%. Their antigens remain unidentified. The sequenced sample was PBMCs, obtained from a glioma patient whose treatment included an IDH1 peptide vaccine. Every receptor here comes from a man aged 25-40 years with glioma. Both conserved end residues are part of each CDR3. D genes are given only for firm matches. Clone size is not always given. Where it is, it says once, few, many or a class for expanded clones.

J gene: TRBJ1-1
V gene: TRBV19
clone size: NA
D gene: NA
CDR3 protein: CASSIQGTAFF
CDR3 DNA: TGTGCCAGTAGTATTCAGGGGACAGCTTTCTTT

J gene: TRBJ1-1
V gene: TRBV9
clone size: NA
D gene: NA
CDR3 protein: CASSVVKGTTEAFF
CDR3 DNA: TGTGCCAGCAGCGTAGTAAAGGGTACCACTGAAGCTTTCTTT

J gene: TRBJ1-1
V gene: TRBV19
clone size: NA
D gene: NA
CDR3 protein: CASGVDFDTEAFF
CDR3 DNA: TGTGCCAGTGGGGTTGACTTCGACACTGAAGCTTTCTTT

J gene: TRBJ2-7
V gene: TRBV5-1
clone size: NA
D gene: TRBD2
CDR3 protein: CASCRTSGSYEQYF
CDR3 DNA: TGCGCCTCCTGTAGGACTAGCGGGAGTTACGAGCAGTACTTC

J gene: TRBJ1-1
V gene: TRBV7-3
clone size: NA
D gene: TRBD1
CDR3 protein: CASSLFGTGASEAFF
CDR3 DNA: TGTGCCAGCAGCTTATTTGGGACAGGCGCGTCAGAAGCTTTCTTT

J gene: TRBJ1-1
V gene: TRBV27
clone size: NA
D gene: TRBD1
CDR3 protein: CASSPRDSTMNTEAFF
CDR3 DNA: TGTGCCAGCAGTCCACGGGACAGCACAATGAACACTGAAGCTTTCTTT

J gene: TRBJ2-7
V gene: TRBV15
clone size: NA
D gene: NA
CDR3 protein: CAQKTRSEAGPPYEQYF
CDR3 DNA: TGTGCCCAAAAGACCCGCTCCGAAGCCGGCCCCCCCTACGAGCAGTACTTC

J gene: TRBJ2-7
V gene: TRBV27
clone size: NA
D gene: TRBD2
CDR3 protein: CASSHGRGGEQYF
CDR3 DNA: TGTGCCAGCAGTCACGGGCGGGGGGGAGAGCAGTACTTC

J gene: TRBJ1-1
V gene: TRBV6-1
clone size: NA
D gene: NA
CDR3 protein: CAGSTGPRTEAFF
CDR3 DNA: TGTGCCGGTTCAACAGGGCCGAGGACTGAAGCTTTCTTT

J gene: TRBJ1-6
V gene: TRBV5-1
clone size: NA
D gene: NA
CDR3 protein: CASSFDTDNNSPLHF
CDR3 DNA: TGCGCCAGCAGCTTTGATACAGATAATAATTCACCCCTCCACTTT

J gene: TRBJ1-1
V gene: TRBV4-2
clone size: NA
D gene: NA
CDR3 protein: CASSRQGGGTNTGAFF
CDR3 DNA: TGTGCCAGCAGCCGCCAGGGTGGTGGAACGAACACTGGAGCTTTCTTT

J gene: TRBJ2-1
V gene: TRBV19
clone size: NA
D gene: TRBD2
CDR3 protein: CASSINVAGGLVEQFF
CDR3 DNA: TGTGCCAGTAGTATTAATGTGGCGGGGGGGCTGGTTGAGCAGTTCTTC

J gene: TRBJ1-1
V gene: TRBV27
clone size: few
D gene: TRBD1
CDR3 protein: CASSHRDRGSNTEAFF
CDR3 DNA: TGTGCCAGCAGCCACCGGGACAGGGGGTCGAACACTGAAGCTTTCTTT

J gene: TRBJ1-2
V gene: TRBV11-2
clone size: NA
D gene: TRBD1
CDR3 protein: CASSLTGGGYTF
CDR3 DNA: TGTGCCAGCAGCTTGACAGGGGGAGGCTACACCTTC

J gene: TRBJ1-1
V gene: TRBV2
clone size: NA
D gene: NA
CDR3 protein: CASSEAWAATSEAFF
CDR3 DNA: TGTGCCAGCAGTGAAGCGTGGGCCGCGACTTCCGAAGCTTTCTTT

J gene: TRBJ1-1
V gene: TRBV7-8
clone size: NA
D gene: NA
CDR3 protein: CASSSPRTSNTEAFF
CDR3 DNA: TGTGCCAGCAGCTCCCCGAGGACCTCGAACACTGAAGCTTTCTTT

J gene: TRBJ2-6
V gene: TRBV5-4
clone size: NA
D gene: NA
CDR3 protein: CASSSATASGANVLTF
CDR3 DNA: TGTGCCAGCAGCTCAGCCACAGCCTCTGGGGCCAACGTCCTGACTTTC

J gene: TRBJ2-3
V gene: TRBV19
clone size: NA
D gene: TRBD2
CDR3 protein: CASSIRGLAGETDTQYF
CDR3 DNA: TGTGCCAGTAGTATAAGGGGACTAGCGGGGGAGACAGATACGCAGTATTTT

J gene: TRBJ2-1
V gene: TRBV5-1
clone size: NA
D gene: NA
CDR3 protein: CASSSPDGRSSYNEQFF
CDR3 DNA: TGCGCCAGCAGCTCCCCTGATGGGCGGAGCTCCTACAATGAGCAGTTCTTC

J gene: TRBJ1-6
V gene: TRBV13
clone size: NA
D gene: TRBD1
CDR3 protein: CASSQRTGGLSPLHF
CDR3 DNA: TGTGCCAGCAGCCAACGGACAGGAGGACTATCACCCCTCCACTTT

J gene: TRBJ2-5
V gene: TRBV7-2
clone size: NA
D gene: TRBD1
CDR3 protein: CASSLRTGPQETQYF
CDR3 DNA: TGTGCCAGCAGCTTGCGGACAGGGCCACAAGAGACCCAGTACTTC

J gene: TRBJ2-7
V gene: TRBV5-1
clone size: NA
D gene: NA
CDR3 protein: CASSLGALAGSEEQYF
CDR3 DNA: TGCGCCAGCAGCTTGGGAGCACTAGCTGGCTCGGAAGAGCAGTACTTC

J gene: TRBJ1-1
V gene: TRBV28
clone size: NA
D gene: TRBD1
CDR3 protein: CASSSPQGAGLGTEAFF
CDR3 DNA: TGTGCCAGCAGTTCCCCACAGGGGGCTGGTTTGGGCACTGAAGCTTTCTTT

J gene: TRBJ1-2
V gene: TRBV5-1
clone size: NA
D gene: NA
CDR3 protein: CASSLGARSDYGYTF
CDR3 DNA: TGCGCCAGCAGCTTGGGGGCCAGATCCGACTATGGCTACACCTTC

J gene: TRBJ2-5
V gene: TRBV4-3
clone size: NA
D gene: NA
CDR3 protein: CASSQVGTESGETQYF
CDR3 DNA: TGCGCCAGCAGCCAAGTGGGCACCGAGTCGGGGGAGACCCAGTACTTC

J gene: TRBJ1-6
V gene: TRBV30
clone size: NA
D gene: NA
CDR3 protein: CAWLDSQGGRGYNSPLHF
CDR3 DNA: TGTGCCTGGCTAGATTCACAGGGCGGAAGAGGATATAATTCACCCCTCCACTTT

J gene: TRBJ2-1
V gene: TRBV7-2
clone size: NA
D gene: TRBD2
CDR3 protein: CASSPFPSGGYNEQFF
CDR3 DNA: TGTGCCAGCAGCCCGTTCCCGAGCGGGGGATACAATGAGCAGTTCTTC

J gene: TRBJ1-2
V gene: TRBV5-8
clone size: NA
D gene: NA
CDR3 protein: CASSFNPEDYGYTF
CDR3 DNA: TGTGCCAGCAGCTTTAACCCCGAGGACTATGGCTACACCTTC

J gene: TRBJ2-1
V gene: TRBV7-6
clone size: once
D gene: NA
CDR3 protein: CASSYGQPNEQFF
CDR3 DNA: TGTGCCAGCAGCTATGGACAGCCCAATGAGCAGTTCTTC

J gene: TRBJ2-2
V gene: TRBV27
clone size: NA
D gene: NA
CDR3 protein: CASSWSSDGTGELFF
CDR3 DNA: TGTGCCAGCAGTTGGAGTAGCGACGGCACCGGGGAGCTGTTTTTT

J gene: TRBJ2-1
V gene: TRBV27
clone size: NA
D gene: NA
CDR3 protein: CASSPLGTPTENEQFF
CDR3 DNA: TGTGCCAGCAGTCCTCTAGGGACTCCTACGGAAAATGAGCAGTTCTTC

J gene: TRBJ1-6
V gene: TRBV28
clone size: NA
D gene: NA
CDR3 protein: CVTGSGNSPLHF
CDR3 DNA: TGTGTTACAGGGTCTGGGAATTCACCCCTCCACTTT

J gene: TRBJ2-7
V gene: TRBV18
clone size: NA
D gene: NA
CDR3 protein: CASSPRAGVYEQYF
CDR3 DNA: TGTGCCAGCTCACCAAGGGCTGGGGTCTACGAGCAGTACTTC

J gene: TRBJ2-3
V gene: TRBV7-8
clone size: NA
D gene: NA
CDR3 protein: CASSFPAGSLPSTDTQYF
CDR3 DNA: TGTGCCAGCAGCTTCCCCGCAGGGTCCCTCCCATCCACAGATACGCAGTATTTT

J gene: TRBJ2-2
V gene: TRBV6-1
clone size: NA
D gene: NA
CDR3 protein: CASSEILANTGELFF
CDR3 DNA: TGTGCCAGCAGTGAGATCCTCGCGAACACCGGGGAGCTGTTTTTT

J gene: TRBJ2-2
V gene: TRBV18
clone size: NA
D gene: NA
CDR3 protein: CASSPRQGRNTGELFF
CDR3 DNA: TGTGCCAGCTCCCCCCGGCAGGGGAGGAACACCGGGGAGCTGTTTTTT

J gene: TRBJ2-3
V gene: TRBV28
clone size: NA
D gene: NA
CDR3 protein: CASSLFGSGPDF
CDR3 DNA: TGTGCCAGCAGTTTATTTGGTTCGGGCCCTGACTTT

J gene: TRBJ1-2
V gene: TRBV6-5
clone size: NA
D gene: NA
CDR3 protein: CASGSDYGYTF
CDR3 DNA: TGTGCCAGCGGGTCGGACTATGGCTACACCTTC

J gene: TRBJ2-1
V gene: TRBV9
clone size: NA
D gene: NA
CDR3 protein: CASSVGVDEQFF
CDR3 DNA: TGTGCCAGCAGCGTAGGAGTGGATGAGCAGTTCTTC

J gene: TRBJ1-1
V gene: TRBV9
clone size: NA
D gene: TRBD1
CDR3 protein: CASSRQGNTEAFF
CDR3 DNA: TGTGCCAGCAGCCGACAGGGAAACACTGAAGCTTTCTTT

J gene: TRBJ1-2
V gene: TRBV4-3
clone size: NA
D gene: NA
CDR3 protein: CASSQTGEVGYTF
CDR3 DNA: TGCGCCAGCAGCCAGACAGGAGAGGTTGGCTACACCTTC

J gene: TRBJ1-6
V gene: TRBV30
clone size: NA
D gene: TRBD1
CDR3 protein: CAWQGANNSPLHF
CDR3 DNA: TGTGCCTGGCAGGGGGCCAATAATTCACCCCTCCACTTT

J gene: TRBJ1-2
V gene: TRBV28
clone size: NA
D gene: TRBD1
CDR3 protein: CASRLTGGGYTF
CDR3 DNA: TGTGCCAGCAGGTTAACAGGGGGCGGCTACACCTTC

J gene: TRBJ2-1
V gene: TRBV19
clone size: NA
D gene: TRBD1
CDR3 protein: CASSIGGDRGLNEQFF
CDR3 DNA: TGTGCCAGTAGTATAGGAGGGGACAGGGGACTCAATGAGCAGTTCTTC

J gene: TRBJ2-4
V gene: TRBV11-2
clone size: NA
D gene: NA
CDR3 protein: CASREGSAKNIQYF
CDR3 DNA: TGTGCCAGCAGGGAGGGTTCGGCCAAAAACATTCAGTACTTC

J gene: TRBJ2-3
V gene: TRBV28
clone size: NA
D gene: TRBD2
CDR3 protein: CASSLFGRGTDTQYF
CDR3 DNA: TGTGCCAGCAGTTTATTCGGGAGGGGCACAGATACGCAGTATTTT

J gene: TRBJ2-7
V gene: TRBV19
clone size: NA
D gene: NA
CDR3 protein: CASSMYTNRQRQYF
CDR3 DNA: TGTGCCAGTAGTATGTACACCAACCGTCAGAGGCAGTACTTC

J gene: TRBJ1-2
V gene: TRBV7-3
clone size: NA
D gene: NA
CDR3 protein: CASSHGGPFLTF
CDR3 DNA: TGTGCCAGCAGCCACGGGGGGCCGTTTTTGACCTTC

J gene: TRBJ1-2
V gene: TRBV27
clone size: NA
D gene: NA
CDR3 protein: CASSSGGANYGYTF
CDR3 DNA: TGTGCCAGCAGTTCCGGGGGAGCTAACTATGGCTACACCTTC

J gene: TRBJ1-1
V gene: TRBV2
clone size: NA
D gene: NA
CDR3 protein: CASRVQIMNTEAFF
CDR3 DNA: TGTGCCAGCAGAGTACAGATTATGAACACTGAAGCTTTCTTT

J gene: TRBJ1-1
V gene: TRBV6-5
clone size: NA
D gene: NA
CDR3 protein: CASSYSGSEAFF
CDR3 DNA: TGTGCCAGCAGTTACTCGGGGAGCGAAGCTTTCTTT

J gene: TRBJ2-6
V gene: TRBV30
clone size: NA
D gene: NA
CDR3 protein: CAWSLARSGANVLTF
CDR3 DNA: TGTGCCTGGAGCTTAGCGCGCTCTGGGGCCAACGTCCTGACTTTC

J gene: TRBJ2-5
V gene: TRBV9
clone size: NA
D gene: NA
CDR3 protein: CASSVDRRPYHQETQYF
CDR3 DNA: TGTGCCAGCAGCGTAGACCGCCGTCCGTACCACCAAGAGACCCAGTACTTC

J gene: TRBJ2-7
V gene: TRBV10-3
clone size: NA
D gene: TRBD1
CDR3 protein: CAISESGQGNEQYF
CDR3 DNA: TGTGCCATCAGTGAGTCAGGACAGGGGAACGAGCAGTACTTC